Listed below are T cell receptor beta chains from one sample, sequenced in a study of metastatic and nonmetastatic thyroid tumors. TCRdb re-called the PCR reads via MiXCR. The sample includes fewer than 6,500 clones, roughly 19% of them seen just once. The specimen sequenced was adjacent normal tissue. These receptors came from a female donor with papillary thyroid cancer or a benign thyroid nodule (not recorded which). Some clones in this sample may be carry-over from other donors' samples. CDR3s include the opening cysteine and the closing phenylalanine or tryptophan. A D gene is named only where the DNA matches it firmly. Clone size is shown for a subset of rows, as once, few, many or a class of expanded clone.

V: TRBV9; J: TRBJ2-3; D: .; size: many; CDR3: CASSVEVLRPTDTQYF; DNA: TGTGCCAGCAGCGTAGAGGTACTACGACCCACAGATACGCAGTATTTT
V: TRBV30; J: TRBJ1-1; D: .; size: many; CDR3: CAFERNTEAFF; DNA: TGTGCCTTCGAAAGGAACACTGAAGCTTTCTTT
V: TRBV19; J: TRBJ2-1; D: .; size: few; CDR3: CDSSIGTSYNEQFF; DNA: TGTGACAGTAGTATAGGCACCTCCTACAATGAGCAGTTCTTC
V: TRBV4-2; J: TRBJ1-6; D: .; size: once; CDR3: CASSLHPVRPESSPLHF; DNA: TGTGCCAGCAGTCTCCATCCGGTCCGACCTGAGAGTTCACCCCTCCACTTT
V: TRBV10-2; J: TRBJ2-1; D: TRBD2; size: medium-sized; CDR3: CASMSSGINEQFF; DNA: TGCGCCAGCATGAGTAGCGGGATCAATGAGCAGTTCTTC
V: TRBV6-1; J: TRBJ2-7; D: TRBD2; size: few; CDR3: CASKPSGRSYEQYF; DNA: TGTGCCAGCAAACCTAGCGGGCGATCCTACGAGCAGTACTTC
V: TRBV6-1; J: TRBJ1-6; D: .; size: large; CDR3: CASSEVGVYNSPLHF; DNA: TGTGCCAGCAGTGAAGTCGGAGTATATAATTCACCCCTCCACTTT
V: TRBV12-3/TRBV12-4; J: TRBJ2-2; D: .; size: .; CDR3: CEGSYPASGTNTGELFF; DNA: TGTGAAGGCAGTTACCCCGCGAGCGGAACGAACACCGGGGAGCTGTTTTTT
V: TRBV6-1; J: TRBJ2-7; D: .; size: few; CDR3: CASSEERAVAYEQYF; DNA: TGTGCCAGCAGTGAAGAGCGGGCAGTAGCCTACGAGCAGTACTTC
V: TRBV11-2; J: TRBJ1-2; D: .; size: medium-sized; CDR3: CASSLEARPTLYGYTF; DNA: TGTGCCAGCAGCTTAGAGGCCCGACCGACACTATACGGCTACACCTTC
V: TRBV9; J: TRBJ1-4; D: .; size: many; CDR3: CASSVGGAPNEKLFF; DNA: TGTGCCAGCAGCGTAGGGGGGGCGCCTAATGAAAAACTGTTTTTT
V: TRBV28; J: TRBJ2-1; D: .; size: medium-sized; CDR3: CASSLRGVEQFF; DNA: TGTGCCAGCAGTTTACGCGGAGTGGAGCAGTTCTTC
V: TRBV19; J: TRBJ2-7; D: TRBD2; size: large; CDR3: CASSAGGSSYEQYF; DNA: TGTGCCAGTAGTGCGGGAGGGAGCTCCTACGAGCAGTACTTC
V: TRBV7-9; J: TRBJ2-2; D: TRBD1; size: many; CDR3: CASSSLRDRVFF; DNA: TGTGCCAGCAGCTCCCTCCGGGACAGGGTTTTTTTT
V: TRBV2; J: TRBJ1-4; D: TRBD1; size: .; CDR3: CASSVDRGQEKLFF; DNA: TGTGCCAGCAGTGTGGACAGGGGGCAAGAAAAACTGTTTTTT
V: TRBV29-1; J: TRBJ1-2; D: .; size: few; CDR3: CSVSSGHFYGYTF; DNA: TGTAGCGTCAGCAGTGGACATTTCTATGGCTACACCTTC
V: TRBV11-3; J: TRBJ2-5; D: .; size: many; CDR3: CASSLPPRETQYF; DNA: TGTGCCAGCAGCTTACCCCCCCGGGAGACCCAGTACTTC
V: TRBV12-3/TRBV12-4; J: TRBJ2-3; D: TRBD2; size: .; CDR3: CASSLGRGGLGDTQYF; DNA: TGTGCCAGCAGTTTGGGGCGGGGGGGCCTTGGAGATACGCAGTATTTT
V: TRBV5-4; J: TRBJ2-5; D: .; size: .; CDR3: CASSFVSWAGETQYF; DNA: TGTGCCAGCAGCTTTGTGTCATGGGCTGGAGAGACCCAGTACTTC
V: TRBV2; J: TRBJ2-1; D: TRBD1; size: medium-sized; CDR3: CASSAEDRGYNEQFF; DNA: TGTGCCAGCAGTGCCGAGGACAGGGGGTACAATGAGCAGTTCTTC
V: TRBV6-4; J: TRBJ2-1; D: .; size: medium-sized; CDR3: CASSEGAGAYNEQFF; DNA: TGTGCCAGCAGTGAAGGGGCAGGGGCCTACAATGAGCAGTTCTTC
V: TRBV11-3; J: TRBJ1-1; D: TRBD1; size: medium-sized; CDR3: CASTPRAGGEREAFF; DNA: TGTGCCAGCACCCCCCGGGCAGGGGGCGAGAGGGAAGCTTTCTTT
V: TRBV5-6; J: TRBJ1-2; D: .; size: medium-sized; CDR3: CASSLREDGYTF; DNA: TGTGCCAGCAGCTTGAGGGAAGATGGCTACACCTTC
V: TRBV4-1; J: TRBJ2-1; D: .; size: .; CDR3: CASSQDYYNEQFF; DNA: TGCGCCAGCAGCCAGGACTACTACAATGAGCAGTTCTTC
V: TRBV20-1; J: TRBJ1-4; D: .; size: .; CDR3: CSARPEVNVNEKPFF; DNA: TGCAGTGCTAGACCCGAGGTTAACGTTAATGAAAAACCGTTTTTT
V: TRBV3-1; J: TRBJ1-5; D: .; size: medium-sized; CDR3: CASSQAFQRNQPQHF; DNA: TGTGCCAGCAGCCAGGCTTTCCAGAGAAATCAGCCCCAGCATTTT
V: TRBV28; J: TRBJ1-1; D: .; size: few; CDR3: CASSIKNTEAFF; DNA: TGTGCCAGCAGCATCAAAAACACTGAAGCTTTCTTT
V: TRBV5-1; J: TRBJ1-2; D: TRBD1; size: .; CDR3: CASSLLAGGGYTF; DNA: TGCGCCAGCAGCTTGTTGGCAGGGGGTGGCTACACCTTC
V: TRBV2; J: TRBJ1-1; D: .; size: medium-sized; CDR3: CASSEREGTEAFF; DNA: TGTGCCAGCAGTGAGAGGGAAGGCACTGAAGCTTTCTTT
V: TRBV6-1; J: TRBJ2-1; D: TRBD2; size: few; CDR3: CATGLAGPNEQFF; DNA: TGTGCCACCGGACTAGCGGGACCCAATGAGCAGTTCTTC
V: TRBV28; J: TRBJ2-4; D: .; size: medium-sized; CDR3: CASSLTRGVAKNIQYF; DNA: TGTGCCAGCAGTTTAACCAGGGGGGTAGCCAAAAACATTCAGTACTTC
V: TRBV6-1; J: TRBJ1-6; D: .; size: large; CDR3: CASSDRGFSPLHF; DNA: TGTGCCAGCAGTGACCGGGGTTTTTCACCCCTCCACTTT
V: TRBV5-1; J: TRBJ1-2; D: TRBD1; size: large; CDR3: CASSSTTGDGYTF; DNA: TGCGCCAGCAGCAGTACAACAGGGGATGGCTACACCTTC
V: TRBV2; J: TRBJ2-2; D: .; size: .; CDR3: CASGQVVGGADGELFF; DNA: TGTGCCAGCGGACAGGTCGTGGGGGGCGCGGACGGGGAGCTGTTTTTT
V: TRBV12-3/TRBV12-4; J: TRBJ1-2; D: TRBD1; size: .; CDR3: CASSLVGGRTNYGYTF; DNA: TGTGCCAGCAGTTTAGTAGGGGGCCGGACTAACTATGGCTACACCTTC
V: TRBV6-5; J: TRBJ1-2; D: .; size: large; CDR3: CASSYTALYGYTF; DNA: TGTGCCAGCAGTTACACAGCCCTTTATGGCTACACCTTC
V: TRBV27; J: TRBJ1-2; D: .; size: .; CDR3: CASKSHGQYGYTF; DNA: TGTGCCAGCAAATCGCACGGACAGTATGGCTACACCTTC
V: TRBV7-8; J: TRBJ1-1; D: .; size: .; CDR3: CASNSTGGIEYTEAFF; DNA: TGTGCCAGCAACTCGACAGGTGGTATCGAATACACTGAAGCTTTCTTT
V: TRBV7-3; J: TRBJ1-2; D: .; size: few; CDR3: CASSLQREGLYGYTF; DNA: TGTGCCAGCAGCTTACAGCGGGAGGGCCTTTATGGCTACACCTTC
V: TRBV7-8; J: TRBJ1-1; D: .; size: medium-sized; CDR3: CASSPILGITEAFF; DNA: TGTGCCAGCAGCCCTATCCTAGGGATTACTGAAGCTTTCTTT
V: TRBV30; J: TRBJ1-1; D: TRBD1; size: medium-sized; CDR3: CAWNIHRGFTEAFF; DNA: TGTGCCTGGAATATTCACAGGGGTTTCACTGAAGCTTTCTTT
V: TRBV6-1; J: TRBJ1-2; D: TRBD1; size: many; CDR3: CANSEELGPGQQGGYTF; DNA: TGTGCCAACAGTGAAGAATTAGGACCAGGACAACAGGGGGGCTACACCTTC